This is a list of T cell receptor beta chains from one sample in a study of T cells after yellow fever vaccination. TCRdb recomputed calls from the 5' RACE reads with MiXCR, one row per CDR3 protein. In the table there are 450,000 to 550,000 distinct CDR3 sequences, just over 20% of which are singletons. Sequenced here: PBMCs, sampled roughly 20 days after the first yellow fever vaccination. The receptors come from a man aged 18 to 30 who received the YFV17D yellow fever vaccine. Both conserved end residues are part of each CDR3. The order of the fields is J gene, clone size, V gene, D gene, CDR3 protein, CDR3 DNA. The D gene is left open where the match is weak. Some rows mark clone size as missing; the rest say once, few, many or name a class of expanded clone.

J: TRBJ2-3; size: many; V: TRBV15; D: -; CDR3: CATSRVADTQYF; DNA: TGTGCCACCAGCAGAGTGGCGGATACGCAGTATTTT
J: TRBJ1-1; size: few; V: TRBV28; D: -; CDR3: CASIGFSEAFF; DNA: TGTGCCAGCATTGGGTTCTCTGAAGCTTTCTTT
J: TRBJ2-2; size: -; V: TRBV20-1; D: -; CDR3: CSARETGRWFTGELFF; DNA: TGCAGTGCTAGGGAGACAGGGAGGTGGTTCACCGGGGAGCTGTTTTTT
J: TRBJ2-2; size: -; V: TRBV18; D: -; CDR3: CASSAQGTLDTGELFF; DNA: TGTGCCAGCTCAGCGCAGGGGACATTGGACACCGGGGAGCTGTTTTTT
J: TRBJ1-3; size: few; V: TRBV7-2; D: -; CDR3: CASSFISGAGNTIYF; DNA: TGTGCCAGCAGCTTTATATCAGGGGCTGGAAACACCATATATTTT
J: TRBJ2-5; size: -; V: TRBV27; D: -; CDR3: CASSPGTSGLLRETQYF; DNA: TGTGCCAGCAGTCCAGGGACTTCGGGGCTTTTGAGAGAGACCCAGTACTTC
J: TRBJ2-3; size: few; V: TRBV11-2; D: TRBD2; CDR3: CASSLGLADNTDTQYF; DNA: TGTGCCAGCAGCTTAGGACTAGCGGACAACACAGATACGCAGTATTTT
J: TRBJ2-3; size: -; V: TRBV4-3; D: -; CDR3: CASSQDLGEHTQYF; DNA: TGCGCCAGCAGCCAAGACCTTGGGGAGCATACGCAGTATTTT
J: TRBJ1-3; size: -; V: TRBV12-3/TRBV12-4; D: -; CDR3: CASSPRTAPGTIYF; DNA: TGTGCCAGCAGTCCTCGGACAGCCCCCGGCACCATATATTTT
J: TRBJ1-2; size: few; V: TRBV27; D: TRBD1; CDR3: CASSLSTTGGLGYTF; DNA: TGTGCCAGCAGTTTATCAACGACAGGGGGCCTAGGCTACACCTTC
J: TRBJ1-5; size: -; V: TRBV20-1; D: -; CDR3: CSARVSANQPQHF; DNA: TGCAGTGCTAGAGTTTCGGCCAATCAGCCCCAGCATTTT
J: TRBJ1-1; size: -; V: TRBV29-1; D: -; CDR3: CSVTQGQNTEAFF; DNA: TGCAGCGTTACTCAGGGGCAGAACACTGAAGCTTTCTTT
J: TRBJ2-1; size: -; V: TRBV30; D: TRBD2; CDR3: CGLAGESNEQFF; DNA: TGTGGACTAGCGGGGGAATCTAATGAGCAGTTCTTC
J: TRBJ2-1; size: -; V: TRBV7-2; D: -; CDR3: CASSLGTGGEQFF; DNA: TGTGCCAGCAGCTTGGGGACTGGGGGAGAGCAGTTCTTC
J: TRBJ1-2; size: -; V: TRBV5-1; D: TRBD1; CDR3: CASSTLLPGQGAYGYTF; DNA: TGCGCCAGCAGCACCCTTCTACCGGGACAGGGAGCCTATGGCTACACCTTC
J: TRBJ2-5; size: -; V: TRBV6-2/TRBV6-3; D: -; CDR3: CASRGPGRETQYF; DNA: TGTGCCAGCAGGGGCCCTGGGCGGGAGACCCAGTACTTC
J: TRBJ1-1; size: -; V: TRBV7-8; D: -; CDR3: CASSLEFRGLLEAFF; DNA: TGTGCCAGCAGCTTAGAGTTCAGGGGCTTGTTGGAAGCTTTCTTT
J: TRBJ2-6; size: -; V: TRBV9; D: TRBD1; CDR3: CASSVDPTGFGANVLTF; DNA: TGTGCCAGCAGCGTAGACCCGACAGGGTTCGGGGCCAACGTCCTGACTTTC
J: TRBJ1-4; size: few; V: TRBV4-1; D: -; CDR3: CASSQDLRQGGEKLFF; DNA: TGCGCCAGCAGCCAAGATCTTAGGCAGGGTGGAGAAAAACTGTTTTTT
J: TRBJ1-2; size: -; V: TRBV5-1; D: -; CDR3: CASSFEPGTSYGYTF; DNA: TGCGCCAGCAGCTTTGAACCCGGGACCTCTTATGGCTACACCTTC
J: TRBJ2-3; size: -; V: TRBV11-2; D: -; CDR3: CASREQIHTDTQYF; DNA: TGTGCCAGCAGGGAACAGATCCACACAGATACGCAGTATTTT
J: TRBJ2-1; size: many; V: TRBV6-5; D: TRBD2; CDR3: CASSPGGGNEQFF; DNA: TGTGCCAGCAGCCCCGGGGGGGGGAATGAGCAGTTCTTC
J: TRBJ1-1; size: few; V: TRBV5-1; D: TRBD1; CDR3: CASSWTGGNDDTEAFF; DNA: TGCGCCAGCAGCTGGACAGGGGGGAACGACGACACTGAAGCTTTCTTT
J: TRBJ1-2; size: -; V: TRBV15; D: -; CDR3: CATSSPGRIYGYTF; DNA: TGTGCCACCAGCAGCCCGGGACGGATCTATGGCTACACCTTC
J: TRBJ1-5; size: -; V: TRBV20-1; D: -; CDR3: CSARGNQGGNQPQHF; DNA: TGCAGTGCTAGAGGGAATCAGGGAGGCAATCAGCCCCAGCATTTT
J: TRBJ2-5; size: -; V: TRBV19; D: TRBD1; CDR3: CASRTTGGYETQYF; DNA: TGTGCCAGTAGGACTACAGGGGGATATGAGACCCAGTACTTC
J: TRBJ2-3; size: -; V: TRBV9; D: -; CDR3: CASSITSWVDTQYF; DNA: TGTGCCAGCAGCATAACTAGTTGGGTAGATACGCAGTATTTT
J: TRBJ2-5; size: few; V: TRBV20-1; D: -; CDR3: CSARGDLEAF; DNA: TGCAGTGCTAGAGGCGACTTAGAGGCCTTC
J: TRBJ1-2; size: -; V: TRBV7-9; D: -; CDR3: CASSLMAKYGYTF; DNA: TGTGCCAGCAGCTTAATGGCTAAATATGGCTACACCTTC
J: TRBJ2-1; size: few; V: TRBV15; D: -; CDR3: CATSRNPGPYNEQFF; DNA: TGTGCCACCAGCAGAAATCCGGGACCTTACAATGAGCAGTTCTTC
J: TRBJ2-7; size: -; V: TRBV5-1; D: TRBD2; CDR3: CASSNSGGSSYEQYF; DNA: TGCGCCAGCAGCAATAGCGGGGGGAGCTCCTACGAGCAGTACTTC
J: TRBJ2-7; size: -; V: TRBV5-1; D: -; CDR3: CASSLPGRGEQYF; DNA: TGCGCCAGCAGCTTACCCGGCCGGGGGGAGCAGTACTTC
J: TRBJ2-5; size: -; V: TRBV7-2; D: TRBD2; CDR3: CASGLAGLQETQYF; DNA: TGTGCCAGCGGCCTAGCGGGTCTCCAAGAGACCCAGTACTTC
J: TRBJ1-4; size: few; V: TRBV5-1; D: -; CDR3: CASKGGQINEKLFF; DNA: TGCGCCAGCAAGGGGGGCCAGATTAATGAAAAACTGTTTTTT
J: TRBJ1-4; size: few; V: TRBV20-1; D: -; CDR3: CSARQTQNEKLFF; DNA: TGCAGTGCTAGACAGACTCAAAATGAAAAACTGTTTTTT
J: TRBJ2-3; size: -; V: TRBV4-1; D: -; CDR3: CASSTRTDPTDTQYF; DNA: TGCGCCAGCAGCACACGGACCGACCCCACAGATACGCAGTATTTT
J: TRBJ2-3; size: -; V: TRBV25-1; D: -; CDR3: CASSDFQGFTDTQYF; DNA: TGTGCCAGCAGTGATTTCCAGGGCTTCACAGATACGCAGTATTTT
J: TRBJ1-2; size: few; V: TRBV20-1; D: -; CDR3: CSARSRTVFYGYTF; DNA: TGCAGTGCTAGAAGTCGGACAGTTTTCTATGGCTACACCTTC
J: TRBJ1-6; size: -; V: TRBV12-3/TRBV12-4; D: -; CDR3: CASSPGGSSPLHF; DNA: TGTGCCAGCAGCCCCGGGGGGTCTTCACCCCTCCACTTT
J: TRBJ2-3; size: few; V: TRBV12-3/TRBV12-4; D: -; CDR3: CASSFGAGWEADTQYF; DNA: TGTGCCAGCAGTTTCGGGGCGGGGTGGGAGGCAGATACGCAGTATTTT
J: TRBJ2-3; size: few; V: TRBV4-2; D: TRBD2; CDR3: CASSQGSGGRNTQYF; DNA: TGTGCCAGCAGCCAAGGGAGCGGGGGGAGGAATACGCAGTATTTT
J: TRBJ2-1; size: few; V: TRBV12-3/TRBV12-4; D: TRBD2; CDR3: CASSLPSGGADEQFF; DNA: TGTGCCAGCAGTCTCCCTAGCGGGGGGGCGGATGAGCAGTTCTTC